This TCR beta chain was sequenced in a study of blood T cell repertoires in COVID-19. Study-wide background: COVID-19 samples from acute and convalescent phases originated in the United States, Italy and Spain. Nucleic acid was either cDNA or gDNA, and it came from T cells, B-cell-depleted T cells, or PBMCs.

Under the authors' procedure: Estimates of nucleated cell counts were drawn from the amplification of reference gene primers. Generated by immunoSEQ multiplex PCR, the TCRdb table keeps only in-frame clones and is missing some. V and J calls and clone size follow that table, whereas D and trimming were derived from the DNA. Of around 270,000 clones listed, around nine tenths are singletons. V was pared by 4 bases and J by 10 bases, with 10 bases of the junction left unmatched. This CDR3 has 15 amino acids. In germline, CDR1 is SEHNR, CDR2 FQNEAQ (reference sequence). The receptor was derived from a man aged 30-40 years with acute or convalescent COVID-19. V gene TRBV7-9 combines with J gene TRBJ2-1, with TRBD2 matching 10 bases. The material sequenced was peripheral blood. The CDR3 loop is CASSSPLAGNGEQFF. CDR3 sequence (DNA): TGTGCCAGCAGCTCTCCACTAGCGGGAAACGGGGAGCAGTTCTTC.